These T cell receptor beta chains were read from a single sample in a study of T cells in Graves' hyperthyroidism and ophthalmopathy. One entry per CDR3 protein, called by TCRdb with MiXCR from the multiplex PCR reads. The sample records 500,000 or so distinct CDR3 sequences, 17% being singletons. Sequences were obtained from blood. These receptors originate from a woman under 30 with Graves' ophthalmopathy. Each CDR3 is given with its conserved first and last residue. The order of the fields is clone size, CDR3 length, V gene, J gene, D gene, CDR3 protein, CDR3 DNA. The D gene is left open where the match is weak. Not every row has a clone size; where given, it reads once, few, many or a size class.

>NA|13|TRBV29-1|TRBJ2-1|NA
CSAAGYSYNEQFF
TGCAGCGCAGCAGGTTACTCCTACAATGAGCAGTTCTTC
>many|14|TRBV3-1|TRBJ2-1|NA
CASSPTSPYNEQFF
TGTGCCAGCAGCCCGACTTCGCCCTACAATGAGCAGTTCTTC
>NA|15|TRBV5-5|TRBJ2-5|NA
CASSPTALPQKTQYF
TGTGCCAGCAGCCCGACGGCACTACCACAAAAGACCCAGTACTTC
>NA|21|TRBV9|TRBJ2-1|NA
CASSVAWGGVSLANSYNEQFF
TGTGCCAGCAGCGTAGCTTGGGGTGGTGTCAGTTTAGCGAACTCCTACAATGAGCAGTTCTTC
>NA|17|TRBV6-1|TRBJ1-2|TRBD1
CASSPTGDILIDYGYTF
TGTGCCAGCAGTCCGACAGGGGATATTCTAATCGACTATGGCTACACCTTC
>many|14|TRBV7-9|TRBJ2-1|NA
CASSPHGSYNEQFF
TGTGCCAGCAGCCCCCATGGCTCCTACAATGAGCAGTTCTTC
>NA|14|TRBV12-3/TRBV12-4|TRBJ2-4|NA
CASSPTGQGNIQYF
TGTGCCAGCAGTCCGACAGGTCAAGGAAACATTCAGTACTTC
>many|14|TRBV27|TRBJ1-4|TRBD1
CASSLQGANEKLFF
TGTGCCAGCAGTTTACAGGGGGCTAATGAAAAACTGTTTTTT
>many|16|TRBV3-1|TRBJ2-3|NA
CASSHMTGTSTDTQYF
TGTGCCAGCAGCCATATGACAGGCACTAGCACAGATACGCAGTATTTT
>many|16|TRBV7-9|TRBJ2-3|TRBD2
CASSLGLAGGTDTQYF
TGTGCCAGCAGCCTTGGACTAGCGGGGGGTACAGATACGCAGTATTTT
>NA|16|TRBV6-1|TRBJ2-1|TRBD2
CASRGGGTSGSYEQFF
TGTGCCAGCAGGGGAGGGGGGACTAGCGGGAGTTATGAGCAGTTCTTC
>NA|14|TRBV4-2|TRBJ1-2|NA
CASSQRGLAYGYTF
TGTGCCAGCAGCCAACGGGGGTTGGCCTATGGCTACACCTTC
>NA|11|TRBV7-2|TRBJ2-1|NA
CASSQSTEQFF
TGTGCCAGCAGCCAGAGTACTGAGCAGTTCTTC
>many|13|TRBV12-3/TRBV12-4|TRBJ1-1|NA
CASSFQPVTEAFF
TGTGCCAGCAGTTTCCAGCCCGTCACTGAAGCTTTCTTT
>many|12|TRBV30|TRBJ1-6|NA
CAAARNNSPLHF
TGTGCTGCAGCAAGAAATAATTCACCCCTCCACTTT
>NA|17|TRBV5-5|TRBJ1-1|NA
CASSLNGGNDFGTEAFF
TGTGCCAGCAGCTTGAATGGGGGGAACGACTTTGGGACTGAAGCTTTCTTT
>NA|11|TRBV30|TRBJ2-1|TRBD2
CAWSHGRARFF
TGTGCCTGGAGCCACGGGAGGGCCCGGTTCTTC
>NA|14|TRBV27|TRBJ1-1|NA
CASSLSPQNTEAFF
TGTGCCAGCAGTTTATCTCCCCAGAACACTGAAGCTTTCTTT
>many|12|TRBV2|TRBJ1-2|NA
CASEETVYGYTF
TGTGCCAGCGAGGAGACAGTCTATGGCTACACCTTC
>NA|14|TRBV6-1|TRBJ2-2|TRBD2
CASGRGGDTGELFF
TGTGCCAGCGGACGTGGGGGGGATACCGGGGAGCTGTTTTTT
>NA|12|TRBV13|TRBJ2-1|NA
CASSLPDNEHFF
TGTGCCAGCAGCTTACCCGACAATGAGCATTTCTTC
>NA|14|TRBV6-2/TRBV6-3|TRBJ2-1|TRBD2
CASTRLAGRNEQFF
TGTGCCAGCACTCGACTAGCGGGAAGGAATGAGCAGTTCTTC
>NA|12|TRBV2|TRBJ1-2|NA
CASSVENYGYTF
TGTGCCAGCAGTGTAGAGAACTATGGCTACACCTTC
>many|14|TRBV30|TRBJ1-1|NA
CAWSRRGLLNEAFF
TGTGCCTGGAGTCGGAGGGGCCTCTTAAATGAAGCTTTCTTT
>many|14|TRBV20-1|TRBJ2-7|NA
CSARPQSTAYEQYF
TGCAGTGCTCGACCTCAGAGCACGGCCTACGAGCAGTACTTC
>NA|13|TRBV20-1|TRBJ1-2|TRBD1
CSASVTGGYGYTF
TGCAGTGCTAGCGTGACAGGGGGCTATGGCTACACCTTC
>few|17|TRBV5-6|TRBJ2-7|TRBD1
CASSRSGARTGYYEQYF
TGTGCCAGCAGCCGTTCCGGGGCGAGGACAGGCTACTACGAGCAGTACTTC
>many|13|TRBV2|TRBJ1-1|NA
CASSGAGSTEAFF
TGTGCCAGCAGTGGTGCAGGGAGCACTGAAGCTTTCTTT
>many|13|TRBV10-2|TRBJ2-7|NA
CASRGADSYEQYF
TGCGCCAGCAGGGGAGCGGACTCCTACGAGCAGTACTTC
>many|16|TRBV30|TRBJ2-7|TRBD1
CAWSGVNGQGTDEQYF
TGTGCCTGGAGTGGGGTGAACGGACAGGGGACGGACGAGCAGTACTTC
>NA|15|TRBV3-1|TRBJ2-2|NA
CASTPGDRNTGELFF
TGTGCCAGCACACCTGGGGATAGGAACACCGGGGAGCTGTTTTTT
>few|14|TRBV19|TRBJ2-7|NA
CASSIGRGAYEQYF
TGTGCCAGTAGTATAGGAAGAGGAGCCTACGAGCAGTACTTC
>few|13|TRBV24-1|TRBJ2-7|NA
CATSGSGSYEQYF
TGTGCCACCAGTGGCTCAGGATCCTACGAGCAGTACTTC
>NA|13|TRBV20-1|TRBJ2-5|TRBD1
CSARDRVEETQYF
TGCAGTGCTCGGGACAGGGTAGAAGAGACCCAGTACTTC
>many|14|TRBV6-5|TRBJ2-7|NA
CASSYSPGVYEQYF
TGTGCCAGCAGTTACTCCCCGGGAGTGTACGAGCAGTACTTC
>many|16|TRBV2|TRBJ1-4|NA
CASSEALRGRREKLFF
TGTGCCAGCAGTGAAGCGCTTCGGGGGCGCCGTGAAAAACTGTTTTTT
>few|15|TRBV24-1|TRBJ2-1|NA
CATSDTQKVANEQFF
TGTGCCACCAGTGACACCCAGAAGGTTGCCAATGAGCAGTTCTTC
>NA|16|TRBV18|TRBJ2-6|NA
CASSPPFRAGANVLTF
TGTGCCAGCTCACCACCTTTCCGGGCTGGGGCCAACGTCCTGACTTTC
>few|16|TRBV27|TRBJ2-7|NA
CASSPIEGKGPYGQYF
TGTGCCAGCAGTCCCATCGAGGGGAAGGGACCCTACGGGCAGTACTTC
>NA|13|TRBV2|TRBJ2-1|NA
CASSVLDYNEQFF
TGTGCCAGCAGTGTACTAGACTACAATGAGCAGTTCTTC